This T cell receptor (beta chain) came from a study of blood T cell repertoires in COVID-19. Study at large: Sources were T cells, B-cell-depleted T cells, or PBMCs; the material itself was cDNA or gDNA.

This clone showed up just a few times. In germline, CDR1 is LNHDA, CDR2 SQIVND (reference sequence). The V end was cut by 6 bases, the J end by 6 bases, with 9 bases between. This CDR3 has 12 residues. In the study's own analysis: Reference gene primers were amplified, and this amplification served to estimate nucleated cell counts. Sequencing was performed with immunoSEQ multiplex PCR; in TCRdb, only in-frame clones are kept and a portion is missing. Clonal size and the V and J genes are those of that table, whereas D and trimming came from the DNA. Among nearly 15,000 clones, over 65% were seen once, and the ten largest hold more than 12%.

The chain employs TRBV19 and TRBJ1-5; no firm D call. The sample comprised peripheral blood. This TCR was recovered from a human donor in a cohort sampled during active COVID-19. The chain's CDR3 is CASRTRGQPQHF. The CDR3 bases are TGTGCCAGTAGAACACGAGGTCAGCCCCAGCATTTT.